Listed here are 3 T cell receptor beta chains from one sample, sequenced in a study of PD-1 blockade in classical Hodgkin lymphoma. Indicated time point: newly diagnosed, previously untreated cHL patient sample. CD4+ T cells were purified from thawed PBMCs by magnetic negative selection. Some clones are missing from TCRdb's copy, which holds only in-frame ones; the method was immunoSEQ multiplex PCR. The profile shows fewer than 25,000 clones, 85% to 95% of them singletons. Sequencing was done on a sample of CD4+ T cells from blood. These receptors all come from a human donor with classical Hodgkin lymphoma.

This sequence joins TRBV29-1 and TRBJ2-1; no firm D call. Deletions cut 7 bases from V and 2 bases from J, with 15 bases between. The CDR3 covers 14 residues. The germline V gene has CDR1 SQVTM and CDR2 ANQGSEA. DNA of the CDR3: TGCAGCGCCGACAACCTAGACACCTACAATGAGCAGTTCTTC. It is translated as CSADNLDTYNEQFF.

CDR3 nucleotides: TGTGCCAGCAAGGGCGTGGGCACAGATACGCAGTATTTT. It specifies CASKGVGTDTQYF. This chain uses TRBV6-5 with TRBJ2-3, with D hard to call. The CDR3 contains 13 residues. CDR1 is MNHEY and CDR2 is SVGAGI in the germline V gene. V lost 7 bases to trimming and J lost 1 base, with 9 bases between them.

V usage is TRBV4-1 and J usage is TRBJ2-3; 8 bases align to TRBD2. The ends lost 0 bases at V and 6 bases at J; junction bases unmatched: 5. The CDR3 consists of 15 residues. Germline V CDR1 and CDR2: MGHRA, YSYEKL. The DNA for the CDR3 is TGCGCCAGCAGCCAAGATAGGACTAGCTCTGATACGCAGTATTTT. Protein: CASSQDRTSSDTQYF.